This TCR beta chain was identified during a study of blood T cell repertoires in COVID-19. Across the study: Acute and convalescent COVID-19 samples came from the United States, Italy and Spain.

This CDR3 spans 12 amino acids. V was clipped by 7 bases and J by 4 bases; unmatched bases: 1. Germline V gene sequence: CDR1 MGHDK, CDR2 SYGVNS. TCRdb's copy holds only in-frame clones and misses some; the assay was immunoSEQ multiplex PCR. Among hundreds of thousands of clones listed, around four fifths were seen once. Self-reported history from a screening survey and questionnaire set each donor's cohort. The sample comprised PBMCs or T cells enriched from blood (not recorded which). This rearrangement joins TRBV25-1 to TRBJ2-1, with 7 nucleotides matching TRBD1. The sequence derives from a woman aged 45-65 years who had been exposed to COVID-19. CDR3 region: CASKQGYNEQFF. The CDR3 nucleotides read TGTGCCAGCAAACAGGGGTACAATGAGCAGTTCTTC.